Below are 13 T cell receptor beta chains sequenced from a single sample in a study of beta chain features in type 1 diabetes. Broader study findings: All four CD4+ subsets of Type 1 diabetes patients contained TCRB CDR3s that were moderately but significantly shorter.

These receptors are not linked to any known antigen. The investigators reverse transcribed all of the isolated RNA, so they sequenced expressed TCRB transcripts. The data were produced by immunoSEQ multiplex PCR, yet TCRdb's version contains in-frame clones alone and is incomplete. The sample consists of fewer than 400,000 clones, 9.3% of them appearing once. Sequencing was carried out using central memory CD4+ T cells from blood. Receptors were obtained from a man aged 25 to 40 with type 1 diabetes.

V gene TRBV28 combines with J gene TRBJ2-6; D not resolved. Per the germline V gene, CDR1 is MDHEN and CDR2 is SYDVKM. This CDR3 region has 14 residues. Deletions cut 3 bases from V and 4 bases from J, with 7 bases between. CDR3 in DNA: TGTGCCAGCAGTTTGGGGTACGGGGCCAACGTCCTGACTTTC. The encoded protein is CASSLGYGANVLTF.

This clone was detected only a few times. The chain recombines TRBV7-9 with TRBJ2-5, with D tentatively TRBD2 (6 bases). Trimming took off 5 bases at V and 5 bases at J, with 21 bases between the two ends. The CDR3 consists of 16 residues. Germline V CDR1 and CDR2: SEHNR, FQNEAQ (reference sequence). CDR3 sequence (DNA): TGTGCCAGCAGCCCTACTCGACTAGGGCGGGTGGAGACCCAGTACTTC. It translates to CASSPTRLGRVETQYF.

This chain joins TRBV10-3 and TRBJ1-5; D is possibly TRBD1 (5 bases). From germline, CDR1 is ENHRY and CDR2 SYGVKD. The CDR3 contains 14 residues. V shed 10 bases and J shed 6 bases, with 19 bases lying between them. The DNA for the CDR3 is TGTGCCACCGCCGAGGGACCAGGTGCTCAGCCCCAGCATTTT. This translates into CATAEGPGAQPQHF.

CDR3 loop: CASRRGDTYTEAFF. The CDR3 DNA reads TGTGCCAGCAGGAGAGGGGACACTTACACTGAAGCTTTCTTT. This chain joins TRBV6-5 and TRBJ1-1; TRBD1 is a possible D gene (6 bases). Germline V lookup: CDR1 MNHEY, CDR2 SVGAGI. With 6 bases removed from V and 3 bases from J, the gap between germline ends came to 14 bases. The CDR3 runs 14 residues.

This clone was detected a few times. V usage is TRBV10-3 and J usage is TRBJ2-5; 7 bases match TRBD2. The CDR3 is made up of 13 amino acids. CDR1 and CDR2 (germline): ENHRY, SYGVKD. V was pared by 10 bases and J by 5 bases, with 10 bases of the junction left unmatched. The CDR3 here is CATTRGGVETQYF. The CDR3 coding sequence is TGTGCCACCACCCGTGGGGGGGTGGAGACCCAGTACTTC.

This clone was picked up many times. The chain's CDR3 is CASSLDRQETQYF. CDR3 in DNA: TGTGCCAGCAGCCTTGACAGGCAAGAGACCCAGTACTTC. This chain uses TRBV9 with TRBJ2-5, with D possibly being TRBD1 (6 bases). The CDR3 runs 13 residues. V was shortened by 4 bases and J by 2 bases, with 9 bases between the two germline ends. Germline V lookup: CDR1 SGDLS, CDR2 YYNGEE.

This chain joins TRBV7-2 and TRBJ2-7; 7 bases align to TRBD2. This CDR3 comprises 15 residues. V gave up 2 bases and J gave up 3 bases; unmatched junction bases: 7. Looked up from germline, CDR1 is SGHTA and CDR2 is FQGNSA. CDR3 loop: CASSLRAGELYEQYF. CDR3 DNA sequence: TGTGCCAGCAGCTTACGGGCGGGGGAGCTCTACGAGCAGTACTTC.

There are a few counts of this clone. Other DNA variants within this sample encode the same CDR3. V usage is TRBV6-5 and J usage is TRBJ1-1; a weak D match, TRBD1 (5 bases). CDR1 is MNHEY, CDR2 SVGAGI, per germline. The CDR3 is 13 amino acids. Trimming took off 2 bases at V and 4 bases at J, with 8 bases between the two ends. CDR3 region: CASSYKGVTEAFF. CDR3 bases: TGTGCCAGCAGTTACAAAGGGGTCACTGAAGCTTTCTTT.

This clone came up a few times. The chain employs TRBV10-2 and TRBJ2-5; tentatively, D is TRBD1 or TRBD2 (6 bases each). Germline loops: CDR1 WSHSY, CDR2 SAAADI. V shed 8 bases and J shed 4 bases, with 17 bases lying between them. CDR3 length equals 14 residues. The CDR3, as DNA: TGCGCCAGCGGTCCTAGGGGGGCGATAGAGACCCAGTACTTC. Protein sequence: CASGPRGAIETQYF.

Comments on this clone: Since a much larger clone is just one base distant, this may be a read error. Other DNA sequences in the same sample also yield this CDR3. The V gene is TRBV5-1, the J gene TRBJ2-3; D uncertain. Trimming took off 2 bases at V and 3 bases at J, with 1 base between the two ends. The CDR3 is 11 amino acids. Germline CDR1 and CDR2: SGHRS and YFSETQ. CDR3 protein: CASSLTDTQYF. The CDR3, as DNA: TGCGCCAGCAGCTTAACAGATACGCAGTATTTT.

This clone was counted ten times or more. CDR3 in DNA: TGTGCCAGCAGCCACGGACAGGGGGCCTACCAAGAGACCCAGTACTTC. Its translation: CASSHGQGAYQETQYF. The genes are TRBV7-9 and TRBJ2-5; 11 bases agree with TRBD1. V lost 5 bases and J lost 0; bases outside the gene matches: 5. Germline CDR1 SEHNR, CDR2 FQNEAQ (reference sequence). This CDR3 comprises 16 residues. Full variable domain (missing parts from reference TRBV7-9 and TRBJ2-5): DTGVSQNPRHKITKRGQNVTFRCDPISEHNRLYWYRQTLGQGPEFLTYFQNEAQLEKSRLLSDRFSAERPKGSFSTLEIQRTEQGDSAMYLCASSHGQGAYQETQYFGPGTRLLVL.

This clone was seen a handful of times. J is TRBJ2-1 and V is TRBV11-2; D ambiguous. In germline, CDR1 is SGHAT, CDR2 FQNNGV. This CDR3 region has 13 residues. V shed 5 bases and J shed 3 bases, with 8 bases lying between them. In nucleotides, the CDR3 is TGTGCCAGCAGCCAGGACGGCTACAATGAGCAGTTCTTC. The encoded protein is CASSQDGYNEQFF.

This chain links TRBV30 with TRBJ1-1; tentative D call: TRBD1 (6 bases). Germline V CDR1 and CDR2: GTSNPN, SVGIG (reference sequence). The germline V and J ends were trimmed by 3 bases and 5 bases, with 13 bases remaining between them. CDR3 length: 13 residues. Written as DNA, the CDR3 is TGTGCCTGGAGAATAGGCCAGGGGACTGAAGCTTTCTTT. Translation: CAWRIGQGTEAFF.